This entry is about one TCR beta chain. Its antigen is unidentified. These data are taken from a study of metastatic and nonmetastatic thyroid tumors. Turning to the study itself: Repertoire comparisons spanned blood and tumor or nodule tissue from malignant and benign thyroid patients.

Germline-derived CDR1 and CDR2 are MDHEN and SYDVKM. The CDR3 totals 13 residues. The germline V and J ends were trimmed by 6 bases and 3 bases, with 11 bases remaining between them. Regarding the study as a whole: Benign nodules were reported to have significantly lower TCR beta diversity than malignant thyroid tumors, in blood and tumor.

Original processing notes: Construction of a distant-metastasis classifier for papillary thyroid cancer relied on CDR3 differences across clinicopathological groups. TCRdb called clones again from the PCR reads with MiXCR. The V and J calls were determined by TCRdb, not by the authors. The top ten hold around an eighth of the sample, which has around 3,500 clones, 35% to 45% seen once. Before thyroid surgery, none of the patients had received any treatment. This clonotype was sampled from a male donor with papillary thyroid cancer or a benign thyroid nodule (not recorded which). Some clones in this sample may be carry-over from other donors' samples. The genes are TRBV28 and TRBJ1-2; D gene uncertain. Sequenced sample: adjacent normal tissue. CDR3 in DNA: TGTGCCAGCAGGCCTACATCGGACTATGGCTACACCTTC. It yields the protein CASRPTSDYGYTF.